Listed below are T cell receptor beta chains from one sample, sequenced in a study of cytomegalovirus exposure and HLA in healthy donors. Some clones are missing from TCRdb's copy, which holds only in-frame ones; the method was immunoSEQ multiplex PCR. The table has about 68,000 clones, 81% seen once. Source material: PBMCs. All receptors come from a human donor in good health. CDR3s include the opening cysteine and the closing phenylalanine or tryptophan. A D gene is named only where the DNA matches it firmly. The listing skips clone size in some rows; elsewhere it reads once, few, many or a size class.

d_call clone_size j_call v_call cdr3_nt cdr3_aa
TRBD1 - TRBJ1-2 TRBV19 TGTGCCAGTAGTATCGTCCCGGGACAGGGGCATGGCTACACCTTC CASSIVPGQGHGYTF
- once TRBJ1-1 TRBV5-6 TGTGCCAGCAGCCCGAGGGGGTACGGTTTGGCTTTCTTT CASSPRGYGLAFF
TRBD2 once TRBJ2-1 TRBV10-2 TGCGCCAGCAGTGAGCCGAGACTAGCGGGGGGGAGCTACAATGAGCAGTTCTTC CASSEPRLAGGSYNEQFF
TRBD1 - TRBJ1-2 TRBV30 TGTGCCTGGAGTGGGGACAGGGGGCATTCTGTAGGCTACACCTTC CAWSGDRGHSVGYTF
TRBD1 - TRBJ1-6 TRBV2 TGTGCCAGCACCCGAGAACGAGACAGGGGGCAGTCACCCCTCCACTTT CASTRERDRGQSPLHF
TRBD2 - TRBJ2-1 TRBV2 TGTGCCAGCAGTCTTCTAGCGGGGGGGAGAGATGAGCAGTTCTTC CASSLLAGGRDEQFF
- - TRBJ1-3 TRBV19 TGTGCCAGTGCGGCAGGGGTCTCTGGAAACACCATATATTTT CASAAGVSGNTIYF
TRBD2 - TRBJ2-3 TRBV7-6 TGTGCCAGCAGCCATATGACTAGCGGGGCGGCAGATACGCAGTATTTT CASSHMTSGAADTQYF
- once TRBJ1-1 TRBV30 TGTGCCTGGAGTGTATCGGGGGTTAACACCGAAGCTTTCTTT CAWSVSGVNTEAFF
- - TRBJ2-2 TRBV10-3 TGTGCCATCTTCAGGAACACCGGGGAGCTGTTTTTT CAIFRNTGELFF
TRBD1 - TRBJ2-7 TRBV7-2 TGTGCCAGCAGACTGGACCCCGGGACAGGGGGCGCGAAGCAGTACTTC CASRLDPGTGGAKQYF
TRBD1 - TRBJ2-5 TRBV5-1 TGCGCCAGCAGCTTGGACAGGGGAGCGGAGACCCAGTACTTC CASSLDRGAETQYF
- - TRBJ2-7 TRBV5-4 TGTGCCAGCAGTCGGGACACATTCGAGCAGTACTTC CASSRDTFEQYF
TRBD2 - TRBJ2-7 TRBV29-1 TGCAGCGTCCGATATGGACTAGACCTCAGCGAGCAGTACTTC CSVRYGLDLSEQYF
TRBD1 - TRBJ1-6 TRBV5-8 TGTGCCAGCAGCTTGGTTAGGGGGCGAAATAATTCACCCCTCCACTTT CASSLVRGRNNSPLHF
TRBD1 - TRBJ2-5 TRBV2 TGTGCCAGCAGTTACAGGGGGGATGGCCAAGAGACCCAGTACTTC CASSYRGDGQETQYF
- - TRBJ1-1 TRBV19 TGTGCCAGTTTTCCTAGACAGTTTGGCACTGAAGCTTTCTTT CASFPRQFGTEAFF
TRBD1 - TRBJ1-1 TRBV7-6 TGTGCCAGCAGTCCGACAGGGCTGAACACTGAAGCTTTCTTT CASSPTGLNTEAFF